The clone carrying this T cell receptor beta chain was observed at least ten times. Its antigen is currently unknown. The data were obtained in a study of early T cells in non-severe SARS-CoV-2 infection. Findings of the study overall: VDJdb-based matching was biased toward anti-spike CD8 responses and missed private and CD4 specificities.

TCRdb reprocessed the 5' RACE reads with MiXCR, giving one entry per CDR3 protein. This table holds about 39,000 distinct CDR3 sequences, 4.5% to 7% found once. Germline loops: CDR1 SGHRS, CDR2 YFSETQ. Deletions cut 5 bases from V and 0 bases from J, with 12 bases between. The CDR3 extends over 14 amino acids. The starting material was whole blood, obtained at baseline. The chain recombines TRBV5-1 with TRBJ2-7, with D perhaps TRBD1 (6 bases). This TCR came from an adult who was a healthcare worker with PCR-confirmed SARS-CoV-2 infection or an uninfected control (not recorded which). CDR3 amino acids: CASRWWDNSYEQYF. The CDR3 DNA reads TGCGCCAGCAGATGGTGGGACAACTCCTACGAGCAGTACTTC. Based on the CDR3 plus reference TRBV5-1 and TRBJ2-7, the full variable domain is KAGVTQTPRYLIKTRGQQVTLSCSPISGHRSVSWYQQTPGQGLQFLFEYFSETQRNKGNFPGRFSGRQFSNSRSEMNVSTLELGDSALYLCASRWWDNSYEQYFGPGTRLTVT.